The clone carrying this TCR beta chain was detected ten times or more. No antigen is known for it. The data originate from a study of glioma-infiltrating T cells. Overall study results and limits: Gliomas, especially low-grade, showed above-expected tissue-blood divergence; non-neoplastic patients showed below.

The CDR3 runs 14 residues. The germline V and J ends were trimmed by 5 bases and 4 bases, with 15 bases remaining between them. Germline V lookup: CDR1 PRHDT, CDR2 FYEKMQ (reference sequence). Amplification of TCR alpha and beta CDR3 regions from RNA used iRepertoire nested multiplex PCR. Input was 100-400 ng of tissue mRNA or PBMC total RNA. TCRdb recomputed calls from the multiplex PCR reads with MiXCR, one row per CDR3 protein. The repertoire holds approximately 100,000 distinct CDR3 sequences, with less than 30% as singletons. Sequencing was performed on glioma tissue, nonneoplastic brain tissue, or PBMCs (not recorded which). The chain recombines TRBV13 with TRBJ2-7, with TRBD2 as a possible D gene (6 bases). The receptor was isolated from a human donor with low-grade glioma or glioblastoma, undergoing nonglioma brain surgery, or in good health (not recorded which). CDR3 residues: CASSRGQAGYEQYF. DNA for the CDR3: TGTGCCAGCAGCCGGGGCCAGGCGGGGTACGAGCAGTACTTC.